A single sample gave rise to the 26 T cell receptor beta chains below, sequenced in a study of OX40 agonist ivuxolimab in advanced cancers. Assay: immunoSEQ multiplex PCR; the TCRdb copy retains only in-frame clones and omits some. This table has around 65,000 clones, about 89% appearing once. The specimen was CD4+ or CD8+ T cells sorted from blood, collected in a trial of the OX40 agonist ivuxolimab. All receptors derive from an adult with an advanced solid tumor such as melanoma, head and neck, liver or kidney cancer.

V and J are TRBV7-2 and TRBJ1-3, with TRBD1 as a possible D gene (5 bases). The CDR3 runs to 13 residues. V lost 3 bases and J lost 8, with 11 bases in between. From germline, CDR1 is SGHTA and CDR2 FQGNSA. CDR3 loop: CASSLLGLDTIYF. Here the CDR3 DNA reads TGTGCCAGCAGCTTGTTGGGGCTAGACACCATATATTTT.

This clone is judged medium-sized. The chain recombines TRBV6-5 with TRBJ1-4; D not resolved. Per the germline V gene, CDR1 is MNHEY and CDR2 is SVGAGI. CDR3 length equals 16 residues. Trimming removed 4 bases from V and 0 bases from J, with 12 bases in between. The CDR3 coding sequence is TGTGCCAGCAGTTCATCGATTCTTGCAACTAATGAAAAACTGTTTTTT. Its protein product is CASSSSILATNEKLFF.

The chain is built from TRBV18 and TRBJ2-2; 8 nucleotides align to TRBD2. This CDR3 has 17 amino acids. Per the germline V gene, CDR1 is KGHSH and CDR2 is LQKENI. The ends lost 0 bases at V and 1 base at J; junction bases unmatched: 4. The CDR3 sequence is CASSPPASGLNTGELFF. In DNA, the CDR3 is TGTGCCAGCTCACCACCGGCTAGCGGGCTGAACACCGGGGAGCTGTTTTTT.

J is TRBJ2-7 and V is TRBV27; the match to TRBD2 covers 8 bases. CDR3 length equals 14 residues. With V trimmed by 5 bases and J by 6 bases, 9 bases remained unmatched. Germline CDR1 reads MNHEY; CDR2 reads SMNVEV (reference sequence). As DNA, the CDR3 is TGTGCCAGCAGTGGGACTAGGGGATTCGCCGAGCAGTACTTC. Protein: CASSGTRGFAEQYF.

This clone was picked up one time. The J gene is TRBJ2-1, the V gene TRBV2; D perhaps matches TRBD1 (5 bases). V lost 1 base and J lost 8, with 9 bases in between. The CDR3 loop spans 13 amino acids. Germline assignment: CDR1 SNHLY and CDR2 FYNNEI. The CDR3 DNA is TGTGCCAGCAGTGAAGACAGGATCTATGAGCAGTTCTTC. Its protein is CASSEDRIYEQFF.

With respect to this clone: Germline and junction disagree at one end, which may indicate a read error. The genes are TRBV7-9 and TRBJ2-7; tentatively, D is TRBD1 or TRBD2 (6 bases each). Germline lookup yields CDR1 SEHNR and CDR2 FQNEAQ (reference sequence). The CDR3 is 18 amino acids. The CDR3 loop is CASRQAGVGGRRRAEQHF. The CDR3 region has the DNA TGTGCCAGCAGACAAGCAGGGGTCGGGGGTCGTCGGCGAGCCGAGCAGCACTTC.

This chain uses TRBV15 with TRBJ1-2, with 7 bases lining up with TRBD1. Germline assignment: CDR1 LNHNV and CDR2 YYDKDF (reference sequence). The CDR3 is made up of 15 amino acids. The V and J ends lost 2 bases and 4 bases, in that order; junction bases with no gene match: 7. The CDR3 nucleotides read TGTGCCACCAGCAGAATCGGGACAGACTTCTATGGCTACACCTTC. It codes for CATSRIGTDFYGYTF.

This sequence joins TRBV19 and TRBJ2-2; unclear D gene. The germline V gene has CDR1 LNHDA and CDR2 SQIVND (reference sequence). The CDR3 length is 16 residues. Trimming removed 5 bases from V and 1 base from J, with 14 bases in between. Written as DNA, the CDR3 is TGTGCCAGTAGTGAGGCCGGTGGAAGGAACACCGGGGAGCTGTTTTTT. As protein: CASSEAGGRNTGELFF.

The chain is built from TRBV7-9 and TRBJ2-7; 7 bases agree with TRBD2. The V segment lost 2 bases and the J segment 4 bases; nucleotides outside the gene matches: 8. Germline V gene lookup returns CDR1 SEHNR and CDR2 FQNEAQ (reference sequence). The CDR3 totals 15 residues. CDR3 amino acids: CASSLFVGGPYEQYF. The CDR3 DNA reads TGTGCCAGCAGCTTATTTGTGGGAGGGCCGTACGAGCAGTACTTC. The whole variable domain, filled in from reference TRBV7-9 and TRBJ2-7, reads DTGVSQNPRHKITKRGQNVTFRCDPISEHNRLYWYRQTLGQGPEFLTYFQNEAQLEKSRLLSDRFSAERPKGSFSTLEIQRTEQGDSAMYLCASSLFVGGPYEQYFGPGTRLTVT.

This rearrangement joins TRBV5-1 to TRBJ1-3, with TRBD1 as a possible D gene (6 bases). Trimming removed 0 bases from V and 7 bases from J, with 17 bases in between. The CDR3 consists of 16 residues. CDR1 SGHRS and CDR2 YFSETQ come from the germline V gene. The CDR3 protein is CASSLDGTGMVNTIYF. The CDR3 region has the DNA TGCGCCAGCAGCTTGGACGGAACAGGGATGGTGAACACCATATATTTT. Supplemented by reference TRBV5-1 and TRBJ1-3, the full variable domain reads KAGVTQTPRYLIKTRGQQVTLSCSPISGHRSVSWYQQTPGQGLQFLFEYFSETQRNKGNFPGRFSGRQFSNSRSEMNVSTLELGDSALYLCASSLDGTGMVNTIYFGEGSWLTVV.

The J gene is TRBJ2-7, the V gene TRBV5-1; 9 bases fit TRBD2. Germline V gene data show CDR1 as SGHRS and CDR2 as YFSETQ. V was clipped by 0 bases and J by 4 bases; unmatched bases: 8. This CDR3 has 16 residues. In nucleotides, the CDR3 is TGCGCCAGCAGCTTGGAAACACCGGGACTAGCATACGAGCAGTACTTC. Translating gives CASSLETPGLAYEQYF.

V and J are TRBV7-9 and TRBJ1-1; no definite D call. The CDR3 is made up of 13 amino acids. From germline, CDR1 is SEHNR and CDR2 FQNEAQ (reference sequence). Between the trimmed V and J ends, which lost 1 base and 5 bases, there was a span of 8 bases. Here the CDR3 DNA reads TGTGCCAGCAGCTTAGATCCGGGAACTGAAGCTTTCTTT. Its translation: CASSLDPGTEAFF.

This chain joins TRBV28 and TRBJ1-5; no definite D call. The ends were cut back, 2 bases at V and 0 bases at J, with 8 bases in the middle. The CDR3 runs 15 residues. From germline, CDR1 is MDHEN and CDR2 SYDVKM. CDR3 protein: CASSLTGVSNQPQHF. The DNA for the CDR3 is TGTGCCAGCAGTTTAACGGGAGTTAGCAATCAGCCCCAGCATTTT.

DNA for the CDR3: TGCGCCAGCTTTGAGGGAGAAGACACTGAAGCTTTCTTT. Its protein is CASFEGEDTEAFF. The chain links TRBV23-1 to TRBJ1-1; D is unclear. TRBV23-1 qualifies as an ORF whose function is uncertain. This CDR3 comprises 13 residues. Deletions cut 8 bases from V and 3 bases from J, with 13 bases between.

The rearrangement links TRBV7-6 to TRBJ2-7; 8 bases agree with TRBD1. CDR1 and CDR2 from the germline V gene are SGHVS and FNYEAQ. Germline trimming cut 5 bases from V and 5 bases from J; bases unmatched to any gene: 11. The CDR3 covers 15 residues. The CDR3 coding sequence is TGTGCCAGCAGCCGTTGGGCAGGGGGCTCGAACGAGCAGTACTTC. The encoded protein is CASSRWAGGSNEQYF. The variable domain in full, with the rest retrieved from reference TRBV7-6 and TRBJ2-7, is GAGVSQSPRYKVTKRGQDVALRCDPISGHVSLYWYRQALGQGPEFLTYFNYEAQQDKSGLPNDRFSAERPEGSISTLTIQRTEQRDSAMYRCASSRWAGGSNEQYFGPGTRLTVT.

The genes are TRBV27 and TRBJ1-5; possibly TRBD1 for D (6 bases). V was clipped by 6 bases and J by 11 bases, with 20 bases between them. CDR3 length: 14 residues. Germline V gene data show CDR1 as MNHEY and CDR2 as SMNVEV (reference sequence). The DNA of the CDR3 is TGTGCCAGCAGCCAAGCCGGGACACGGGAAACCCAGCATTTT. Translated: CASSQAGTRETQHF.

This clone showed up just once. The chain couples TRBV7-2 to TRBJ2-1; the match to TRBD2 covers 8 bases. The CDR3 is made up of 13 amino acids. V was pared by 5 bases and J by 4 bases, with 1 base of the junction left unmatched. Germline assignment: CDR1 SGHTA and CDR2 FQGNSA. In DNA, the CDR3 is TGTGCCAGCAGCGGGACTAGGTACAATGAGCAGTTCTTC. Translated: CASSGTRYNEQFF. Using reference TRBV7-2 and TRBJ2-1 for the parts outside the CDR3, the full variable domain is GAGVSQSPSNKVTEKGKDVELRCDPISGHTALYWYRQSLGQGLEFLIYFQGNSAPDKSGLPSDRFSAERTGGSVSTLTIQRTQQEDSAVYLCASSGTRYNEQFFGPGTRLTVL.

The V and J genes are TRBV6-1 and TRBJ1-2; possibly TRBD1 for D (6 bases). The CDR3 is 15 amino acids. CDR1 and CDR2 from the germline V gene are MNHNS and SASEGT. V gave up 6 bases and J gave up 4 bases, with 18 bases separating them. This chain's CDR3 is CASRDLDRLSYGYTF. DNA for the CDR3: TGTGCCAGCAGAGACTTGGACAGACTCTCCTATGGCTACACCTTC.

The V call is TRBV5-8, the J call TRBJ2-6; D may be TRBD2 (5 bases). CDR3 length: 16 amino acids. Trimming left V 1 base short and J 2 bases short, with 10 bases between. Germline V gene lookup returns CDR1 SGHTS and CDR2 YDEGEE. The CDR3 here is CASSLRGATGANVLTF. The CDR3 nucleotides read TGTGCCAGCAGCTTGCGGGGTGCGACTGGGGCCAACGTCCTGACTTTC.

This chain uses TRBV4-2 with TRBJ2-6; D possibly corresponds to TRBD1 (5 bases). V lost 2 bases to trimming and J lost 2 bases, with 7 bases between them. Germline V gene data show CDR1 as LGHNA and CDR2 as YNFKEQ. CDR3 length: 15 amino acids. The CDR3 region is CASSQQGTGANVLTF. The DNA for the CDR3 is TGTGCCAGCAGCCAACAGGGAACTGGGGCCAACGTCCTGACTTTC.

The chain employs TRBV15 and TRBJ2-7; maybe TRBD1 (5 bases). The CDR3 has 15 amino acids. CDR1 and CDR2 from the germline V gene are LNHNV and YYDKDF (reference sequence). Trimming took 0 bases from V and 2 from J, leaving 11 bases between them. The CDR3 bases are TGTGCCACCAGCAGAGATGGTAGGGGTCCCTACGAGCAGTACTTC. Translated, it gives CATSRDGRGPYEQYF.

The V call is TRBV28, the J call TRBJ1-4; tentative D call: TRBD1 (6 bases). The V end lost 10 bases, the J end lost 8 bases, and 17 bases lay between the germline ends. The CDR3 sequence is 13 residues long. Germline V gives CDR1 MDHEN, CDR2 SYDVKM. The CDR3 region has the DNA TGTGCCACCCTGGACGGGGGCGGGGAAAAACTGTTTTTT. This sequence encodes CATLDGGGEKLFF. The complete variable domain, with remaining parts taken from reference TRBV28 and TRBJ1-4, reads DVKVTQSSRYLVKRTGEKVFLECVQDMDHENMFWYRQDPGLGLRLIYFSYDVKMKEKGDIPEGYSVSREKKERFSLILESASTNQTSMYLCATLDGGGEKLFFGSGTQLSVL.

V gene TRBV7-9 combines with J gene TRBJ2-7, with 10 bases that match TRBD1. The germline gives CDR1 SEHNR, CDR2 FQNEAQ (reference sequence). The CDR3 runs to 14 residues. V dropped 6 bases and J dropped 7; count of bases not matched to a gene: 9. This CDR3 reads CASRRGQGPFEQYF. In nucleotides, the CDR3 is TGTGCCAGCAGGAGGGGACAGGGGCCTTTTGAGCAGTACTTC.

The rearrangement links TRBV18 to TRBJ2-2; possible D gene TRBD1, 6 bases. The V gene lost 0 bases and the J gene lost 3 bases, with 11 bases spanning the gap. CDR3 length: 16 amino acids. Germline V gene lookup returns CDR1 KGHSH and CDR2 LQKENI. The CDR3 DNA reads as TGTGCCAGCTCACCACCCACAGGGTGGGACACCGGGGAGCTGTTTTTT. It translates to CASSPPTGWDTGELFF.

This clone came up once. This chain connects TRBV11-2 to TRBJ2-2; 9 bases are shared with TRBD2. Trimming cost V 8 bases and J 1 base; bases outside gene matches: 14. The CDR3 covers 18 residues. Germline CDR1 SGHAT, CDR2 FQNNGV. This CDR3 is CASAMFLAGKRNTGELFF. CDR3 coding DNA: TGTGCCAGCGCCATGTTTCTAGCGGGGAAAAGGAACACCGGGGAGCTGTTTTTT. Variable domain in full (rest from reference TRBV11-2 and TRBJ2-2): EAGVAQSPRYKIIEKRQSVAFWCNPISGHATLYWYQQILGQGPKLLIQFQNNGVVDDSQLPKDRFSAERLKGVDSTLKIQPAKLEDSAVYLCASAMFLAGKRNTGELFFGEGSRLTVL.

The CDR3: CASSASPVVGTDTQYF. DNA of the CDR3: TGTGCCAGCAGCGCCTCCCCGGTAGTCGGCACAGATACGCAGTATTTT. The rearrangement joins TRBV9 to TRBJ2-3; the D is unclear. V lost 3 bases to trimming and J lost 1 base, with 15 bases between them. Germline-derived CDR1 and CDR2 are SGDLS and YYNGEE. The CDR3 runs 16 residues. The full variable domain, rest sourced from reference TRBV9 and TRBJ2-3, is DSGVTQTPKHLITATGQRVTLRCSPRSGDLSVYWYQQSLDQGLQFLIQYYNGEERAKGNILERFSAQQFPDLHSELNLSSLELGDSALYFCASSASPVVGTDTQYFGPGTRLTVL.